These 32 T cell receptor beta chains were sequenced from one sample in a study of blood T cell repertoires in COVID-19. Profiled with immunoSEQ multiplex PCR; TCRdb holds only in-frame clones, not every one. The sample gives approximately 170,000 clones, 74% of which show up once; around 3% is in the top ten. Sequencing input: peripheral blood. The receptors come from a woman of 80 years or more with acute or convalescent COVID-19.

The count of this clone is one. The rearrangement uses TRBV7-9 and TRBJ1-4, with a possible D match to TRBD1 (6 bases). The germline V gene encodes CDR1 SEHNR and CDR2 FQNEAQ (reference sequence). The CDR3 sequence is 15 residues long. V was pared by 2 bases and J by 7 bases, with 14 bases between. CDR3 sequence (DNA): TGTGCCAGCAGCTTACTTCAGGGGTTGGGTGAAAAACTGTTTTTT. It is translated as CASSLLQGLGEKLFF.

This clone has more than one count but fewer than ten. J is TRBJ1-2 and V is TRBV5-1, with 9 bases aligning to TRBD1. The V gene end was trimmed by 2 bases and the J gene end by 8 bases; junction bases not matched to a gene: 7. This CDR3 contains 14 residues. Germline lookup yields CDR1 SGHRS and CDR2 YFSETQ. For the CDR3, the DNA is TGCGCCAGCAGCTTAACCGGGACAGGGCTCGGCTACACCTTC. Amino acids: CASSLTGTGLGYTF.

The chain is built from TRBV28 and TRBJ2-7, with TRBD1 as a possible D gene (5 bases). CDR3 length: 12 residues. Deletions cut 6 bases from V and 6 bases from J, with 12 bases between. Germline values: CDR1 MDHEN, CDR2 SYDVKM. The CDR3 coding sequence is TGTGCCAGCAGGAAAAAGGGGTTCGAGCAGTACTTC. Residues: CASRKKGFEQYF.

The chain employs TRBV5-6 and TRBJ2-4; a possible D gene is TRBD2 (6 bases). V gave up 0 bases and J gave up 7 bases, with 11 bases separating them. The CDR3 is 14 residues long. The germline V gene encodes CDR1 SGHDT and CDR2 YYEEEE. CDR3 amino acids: CASSLEFTSNIQYF. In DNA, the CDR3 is TGTGCCAGCAGCTTGGAGTTCACTAGCAACATTCAGTACTTC.

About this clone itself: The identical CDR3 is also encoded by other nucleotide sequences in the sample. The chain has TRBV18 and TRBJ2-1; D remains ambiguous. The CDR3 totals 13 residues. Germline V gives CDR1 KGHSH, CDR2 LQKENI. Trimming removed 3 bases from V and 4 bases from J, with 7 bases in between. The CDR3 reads CASSPSQYNEQFF. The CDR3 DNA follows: TGTGCCAGCTCACCGTCCCAATACAATGAGCAGTTCTTC.

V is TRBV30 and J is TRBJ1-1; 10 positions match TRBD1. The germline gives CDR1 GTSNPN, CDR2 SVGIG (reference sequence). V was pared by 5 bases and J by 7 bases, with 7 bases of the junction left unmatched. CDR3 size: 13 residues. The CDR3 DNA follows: TGTGCCTGGGACAGGGGGCGCGGGAATGAAGCTTTCTTT. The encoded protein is CAWDRGRGNEAFF.

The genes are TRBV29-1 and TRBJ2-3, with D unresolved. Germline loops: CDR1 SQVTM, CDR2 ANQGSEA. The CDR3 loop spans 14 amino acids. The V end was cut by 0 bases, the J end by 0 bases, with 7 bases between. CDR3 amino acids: CSVEDRASTDTQYF. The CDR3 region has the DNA TGCAGCGTTGAAGATCGAGCTAGCACAGATACGCAGTATTTT.

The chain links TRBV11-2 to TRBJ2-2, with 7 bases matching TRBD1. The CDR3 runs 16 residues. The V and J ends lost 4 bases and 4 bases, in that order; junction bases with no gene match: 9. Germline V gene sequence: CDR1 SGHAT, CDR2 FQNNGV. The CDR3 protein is CASSSAPTGITGELFF. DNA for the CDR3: TGTGCCAGCAGCTCAGCCCCGACAGGGATCACCGGGGAGCTGTTTTTT.

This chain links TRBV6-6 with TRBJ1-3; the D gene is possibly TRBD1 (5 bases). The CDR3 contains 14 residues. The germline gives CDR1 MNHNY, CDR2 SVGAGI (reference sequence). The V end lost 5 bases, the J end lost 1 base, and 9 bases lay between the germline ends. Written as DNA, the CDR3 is TGTGCCAGCAGTCCCGGGGGTTCTGGAAACACCATATATTTT. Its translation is CASSPGGSGNTIYF.

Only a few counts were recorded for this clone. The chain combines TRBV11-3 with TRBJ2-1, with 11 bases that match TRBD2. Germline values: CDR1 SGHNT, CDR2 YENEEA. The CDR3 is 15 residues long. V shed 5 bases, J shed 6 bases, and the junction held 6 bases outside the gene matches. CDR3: CASSASSGRLNEQFF. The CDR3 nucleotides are TGTGCCAGCAGCGCCTCTAGCGGGAGGCTCAATGAGCAGTTCTTC.

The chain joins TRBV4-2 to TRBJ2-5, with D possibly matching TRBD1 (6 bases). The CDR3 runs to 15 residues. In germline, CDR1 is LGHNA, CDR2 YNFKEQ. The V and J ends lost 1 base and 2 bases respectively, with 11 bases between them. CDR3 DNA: TGTGCCAGCAGCCAAGCGGGACAAGGACAAGAGACCCAGTACTTC. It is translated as CASSQAGQGQETQYF.

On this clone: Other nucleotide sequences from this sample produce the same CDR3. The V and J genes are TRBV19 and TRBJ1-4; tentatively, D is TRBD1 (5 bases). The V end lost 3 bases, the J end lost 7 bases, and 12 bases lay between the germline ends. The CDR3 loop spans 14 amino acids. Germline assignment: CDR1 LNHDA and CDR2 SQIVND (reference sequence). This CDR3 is CASSIGQGSEKLFF. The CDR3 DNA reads TGTGCCAGTAGTATCGGCCAGGGTAGTGAAAAACTGTTTTTT.

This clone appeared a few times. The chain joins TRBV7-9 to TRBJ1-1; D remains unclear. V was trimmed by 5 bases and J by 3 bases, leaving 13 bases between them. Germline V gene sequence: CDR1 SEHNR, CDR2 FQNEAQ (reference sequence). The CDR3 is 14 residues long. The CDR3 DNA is TGTGCCAGCAGCCCAGCGCGCGGGGACACTGAAGCTTTCTTT. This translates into CASSPARGDTEAFF.

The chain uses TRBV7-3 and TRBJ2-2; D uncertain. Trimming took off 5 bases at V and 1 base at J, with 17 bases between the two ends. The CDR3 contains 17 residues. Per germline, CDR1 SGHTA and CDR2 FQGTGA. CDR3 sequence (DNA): TGTGCCAGCAGCCCACAGCCCACAGTAGGGAACACCGGGGAGCTGTTTTTT. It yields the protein CASSPQPTVGNTGELFF.

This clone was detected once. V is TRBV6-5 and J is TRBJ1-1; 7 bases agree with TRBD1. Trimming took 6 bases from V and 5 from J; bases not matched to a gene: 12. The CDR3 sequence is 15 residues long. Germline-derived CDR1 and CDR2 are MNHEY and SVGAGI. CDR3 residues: CASRKGATLRTEAFF. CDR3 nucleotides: TGTGCCAGCAGGAAGGGGGCTACCCTGAGGACTGAAGCTTTCTTT.

CDR3 region: CASSETGGAWETQYF. As DNA, the CDR3 is TGTGCCAGCAGTGAAACAGGGGGCGCGTGGGAGACCCAGTACTTC. The chain links TRBV6-1 to TRBJ2-5; 9 nucleotides match TRBD1. Germline loops: CDR1 MNHNS, CDR2 SASEGT. The V and J ends lost 2 bases and 5 bases, in that order; junction bases with no gene match: 6. This CDR3 has 15 residues.

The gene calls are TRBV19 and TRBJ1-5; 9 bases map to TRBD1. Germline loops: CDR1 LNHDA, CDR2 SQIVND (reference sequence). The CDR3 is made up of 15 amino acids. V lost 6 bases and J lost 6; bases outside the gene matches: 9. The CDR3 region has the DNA TGTGCCAGTAGGGAGGGACAGGGATTTCTTCAGCCCCAGCATTTT. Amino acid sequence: CASREGQGFLQPQHF. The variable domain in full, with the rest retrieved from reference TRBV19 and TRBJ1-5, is DGGITQSPKYLFRKEGQNVTLSCEQNLNHDAMYWYRQDPGQGLRLIYYSQIVNDFQKGDIAEGYSVSREKKESFPLTVTSAQKNPTAFYLCASREGQGFLQPQHFGDGTRLSIL.

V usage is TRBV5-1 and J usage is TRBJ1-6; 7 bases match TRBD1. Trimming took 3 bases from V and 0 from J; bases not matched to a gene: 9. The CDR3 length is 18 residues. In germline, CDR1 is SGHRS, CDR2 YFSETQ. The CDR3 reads CASSWTIGQDSYNSPLHF. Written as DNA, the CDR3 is TGCGCCAGCAGCTGGACCATAGGACAGGACTCCTATAATTCACCCCTCCACTTT.

CDR3 in amino acids: CASSLGPRGLGQTQYF. In nucleotides, the CDR3 is TGTGCCAGCAGCTTAGGGCCTCGAGGACTCGGACAGACCCAGTACTTC. This chain joins TRBV7-2 and TRBJ2-5, with D maybe TRBD2 (5 bases). The V gene lost 1 base and the J gene lost 6 bases, with 18 bases spanning the gap. CDR3 length: 16 amino acids. Germline loops: CDR1 SGHTA, CDR2 FQGNSA.

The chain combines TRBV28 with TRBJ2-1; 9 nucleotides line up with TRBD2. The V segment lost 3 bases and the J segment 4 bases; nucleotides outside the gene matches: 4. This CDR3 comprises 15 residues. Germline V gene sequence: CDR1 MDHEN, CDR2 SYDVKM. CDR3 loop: CASSLEREAYNEQFF. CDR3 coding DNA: TGTGCCAGCAGTTTGGAGCGGGAGGCTTACAATGAGCAGTTCTTC.

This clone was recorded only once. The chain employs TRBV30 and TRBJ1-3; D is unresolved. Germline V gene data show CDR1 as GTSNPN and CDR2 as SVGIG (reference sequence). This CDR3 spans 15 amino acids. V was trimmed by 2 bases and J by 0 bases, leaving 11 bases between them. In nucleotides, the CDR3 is TGTGCCTGGAGTACAAGCGGGAGCTCTGGAAACACCATATATTTT. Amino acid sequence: CAWSTSGSSGNTIYF.

The CDR3 spells CASSQPSGTSGEQYF. In nucleotides, the CDR3 is TGTGCCAGCAGCCAACCAAGCGGGACTAGCGGCGAGCAGTACTTC. V usage is TRBV4-2 and J usage is TRBJ2-7; 11 bases agree with TRBD2. V shed 2 bases, J shed 6 bases, and the junction held 6 bases outside the gene matches. Germline CDR1 is LGHNA and CDR2 is YNFKEQ. The CDR3 is 15 amino acids.

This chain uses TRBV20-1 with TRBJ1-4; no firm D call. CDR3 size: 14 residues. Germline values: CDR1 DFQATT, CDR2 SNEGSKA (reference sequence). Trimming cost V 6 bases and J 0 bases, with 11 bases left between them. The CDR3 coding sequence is TGCAGTGCCAGTGACGGGGCAACTAATGAAAAACTGTTTTTT. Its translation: CSASDGATNEKLFF.

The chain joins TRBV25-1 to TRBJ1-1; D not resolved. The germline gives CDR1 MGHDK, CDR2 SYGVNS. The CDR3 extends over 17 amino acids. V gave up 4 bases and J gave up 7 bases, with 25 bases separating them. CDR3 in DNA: TGTGCCAGCAGTGCGAGGAAAGGAGGCCAAGGCGCCCGTGAAGCTTTCTTT. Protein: CASSARKGGQGAREAFF.

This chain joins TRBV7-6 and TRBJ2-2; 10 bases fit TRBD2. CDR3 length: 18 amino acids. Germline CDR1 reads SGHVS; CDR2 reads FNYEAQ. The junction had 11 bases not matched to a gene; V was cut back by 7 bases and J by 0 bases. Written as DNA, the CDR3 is TGTGCCAGCACCCTACAAATTACTAGCGGGGCGAACACCGGGGAGCTGTTTTTT. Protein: CASTLQITSGANTGELFF.

The CDR3 DNA reads TGTGCCAGCAGAGACGCGGGTAATGAGCAGTTCTTC. Encoded protein: CASRDAGNEQFF. The V gene is TRBV27, the J gene TRBJ2-1, with a tentative D call TRBD2 (5 bases). CDR1 is MNHEY and CDR2 is SMNVEV in the germline V gene (reference sequence). The CDR3 consists of 12 residues. Between the trimmed V and J ends, which lost 6 bases and 7 bases, there was a span of 10 bases.

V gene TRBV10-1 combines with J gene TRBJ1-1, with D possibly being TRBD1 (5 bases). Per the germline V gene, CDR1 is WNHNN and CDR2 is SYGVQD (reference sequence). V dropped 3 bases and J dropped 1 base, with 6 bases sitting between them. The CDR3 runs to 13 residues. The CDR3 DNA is TGCGCCAGCAGTGAACAGGAGAACACTGAAGCTTTCTTT. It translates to CASSEQENTEAFF.

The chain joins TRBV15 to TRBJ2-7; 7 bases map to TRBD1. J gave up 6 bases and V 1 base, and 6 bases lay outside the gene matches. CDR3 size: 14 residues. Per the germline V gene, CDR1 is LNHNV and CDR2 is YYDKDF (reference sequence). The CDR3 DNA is TGTGCCACCAGCAGAGGCCAGGGGGAAGGCGAGCAGTACTTC. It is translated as CATSRGQGEGEQYF.

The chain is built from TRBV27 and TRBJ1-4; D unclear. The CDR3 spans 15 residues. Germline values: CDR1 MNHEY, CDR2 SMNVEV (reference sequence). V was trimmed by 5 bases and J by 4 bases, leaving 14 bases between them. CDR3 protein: CASSQSGLFNEKLFF. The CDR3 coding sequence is TGTGCCAGCAGTCAAAGCGGACTGTTTAATGAAAAACTGTTTTTT. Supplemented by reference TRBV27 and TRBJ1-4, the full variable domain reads EAQVTQNPRYLITVTGKKLTVTCSQNMNHEYMSWYRQDPGLGLRQIYYSMNVEVTDKGDVPEGYKVSRKEKRNFPLILESPSPNQTSLYFCASSQSGLFNEKLFFGSGTQLSVL.

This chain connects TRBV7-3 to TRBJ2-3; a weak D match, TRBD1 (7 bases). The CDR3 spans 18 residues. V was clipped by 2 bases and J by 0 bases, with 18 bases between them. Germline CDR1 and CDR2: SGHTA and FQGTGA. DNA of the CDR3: TGTGCCAGCAGCTTACAGGGGGGTGGAGATACTAGCACAGATACGCAGTATTTT. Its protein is CASSLQGGGDTSTDTQYF. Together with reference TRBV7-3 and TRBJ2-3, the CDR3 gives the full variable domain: GAGVSQTPSNKVTEKGKYVELRCDPISGHTALYWYRQSLGQGPEFLIYFQGTGAADDSGLPNDRFFAVRPEGSVSTLKIQRTERGDSAVYLCASSLQGGGDTSTDTQYFGPGTRLTVL.

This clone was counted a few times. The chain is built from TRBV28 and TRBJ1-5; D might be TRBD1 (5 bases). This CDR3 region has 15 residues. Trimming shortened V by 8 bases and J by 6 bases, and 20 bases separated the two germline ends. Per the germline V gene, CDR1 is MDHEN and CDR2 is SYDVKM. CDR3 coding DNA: TGTGCCAGCGATGCCCCTGGGGGGGAGGGTCAGCCCCAGCATTTT. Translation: CASDAPGGEGQPQHF.

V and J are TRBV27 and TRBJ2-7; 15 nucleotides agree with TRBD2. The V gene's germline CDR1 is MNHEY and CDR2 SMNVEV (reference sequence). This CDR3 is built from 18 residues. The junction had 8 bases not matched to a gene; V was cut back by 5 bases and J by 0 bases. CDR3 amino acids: CASSPEGLAGGSSYEQYF. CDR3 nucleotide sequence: TGTGCCAGCAGTCCCGAGGGACTAGCGGGGGGTAGCTCCTACGAGCAGTACTTC.